The rows below give T cell receptor beta chains drawn from one sample of a study of control samples from healthy donors and cancer patients. This table comes from immunoSEQ multiplex PCR, and its TCRdb copy is limited to in-frame clones, with some not included. The sample has around 130,000 clones, 75% to 95% seen once. Sequenced sample: blood. All receptors come from a young man in good health. Both conserved end residues are part of each CDR3. D genes are given only for firm matches. Not every row has a clone size; where given, it reads once, few, many or a size class.

d_gene: .
abundance: .
j_gene: TRBJ2-7
v_gene: TRBV9
CDR3aa: CASSVGGGRVYEQYF
CDR3nt: TGTGCCAGCAGCGTAGGGGGTGGCAGGGTTTACGAGCAGTACTTC

d_gene: .
abundance: .
j_gene: TRBJ1-2
v_gene: TRBV6-5
CDR3aa: CASSYGGEANYGYTF
CDR3nt: TGTGCCAGCAGTTACGGGGGAGAGGCCAACTATGGCTACACCTTC

d_gene: .
abundance: .
j_gene: TRBJ1-6
v_gene: TRBV6-5
CDR3aa: CASRISYNSPLHF
CDR3nt: TGTGCCAGCAGGATCTCCTATAATTCACCCCTCCACTTT

d_gene: .
abundance: .
j_gene: TRBJ1-1
v_gene: TRBV7-9
CDR3aa: CASSRPGGRKNTEAFF
CDR3nt: TGTGCCAGCAGCCGTCCCGGGGGGCGTAAGAACACTGAAGCTTTCTTT

d_gene: TRBD1
abundance: .
j_gene: TRBJ1-1
v_gene: TRBV30
CDR3aa: CALDRVGTEAFF
CDR3nt: TGTGCCTTGGACAGGGTGGGCACTGAAGCTTTCTTT

d_gene: TRBD2
abundance: once
j_gene: TRBJ2-1
v_gene: TRBV5-1
CDR3aa: CASSPRTSRAYNEQFF
CDR3nt: TGCGCCAGCAGCCCTCGGACTAGCCGGGCCTACAATGAGCAGTTCTTC

d_gene: .
abundance: .
j_gene: TRBJ1-2
v_gene: TRBV5-1
CDR3aa: CASREGGNYGYTF
CDR3nt: TGCGCCAGCAGAGAGGGCGGAAACTATGGCTACACCTTC

d_gene: .
abundance: .
j_gene: TRBJ1-1
v_gene: TRBV3-1/TRBV3-2
CDR3aa: CASSQEGEPEAFF
CDR3nt: TGTGCCAGCAGCCAAGAGGGGGAACCTGAAGCTTTCTTT

d_gene: .
abundance: .
j_gene: TRBJ1-4
v_gene: TRBV21-1
CDR3aa: CASSAGTGQKLFF
CDR3nt: TGTGCCAGCAGCGCCGGGACAGGGCAAAAACTGTTTTTT

d_gene: TRBD1
abundance: .
j_gene: TRBJ2-1
v_gene: TRBV5-4
CDR3aa: CASSPWTGTYNEQFF
CDR3nt: TGTGCCAGCAGCCCCTGGACAGGAACCTACAATGAGCAGTTCTTC

d_gene: .
abundance: .
j_gene: TRBJ1-1
v_gene: TRBV5-6
CDR3aa: CASSLRPGLNTEAFF
CDR3nt: TGTGCCAGCAGCTTACGACCGGGCCTGAACACTGAAGCTTTCTTT

d_gene: .
abundance: .
j_gene: TRBJ1-2
v_gene: TRBV12-5
CDR3aa: CASGRGVTGTLANYGYTF
CDR3nt: TGTGCTAGTGGCCGGGGGGTCACAGGGACCTTAGCTAACTATGGCTACACCTTC

d_gene: .
abundance: .
j_gene: TRBJ2-5
v_gene: TRBV11-3
CDR3aa: CASSLGSETATQYF
CDR3nt: TGTGCCAGCAGCTTAGGTTCAGAGACGGCGACCCAGTACTTC

d_gene: TRBD2
abundance: many
j_gene: TRBJ2-1
v_gene: TRBV7-2
CDR3aa: CASSLEAGGHNEQFF
CDR3nt: TGTGCCAGCAGCTTAGAAGCGGGGGGGCACAATGAGCAGTTCTTC

d_gene: TRBD1
abundance: few
j_gene: TRBJ1-1
v_gene: TRBV6-5
CDR3aa: CASRFPGQGTTEAFF
CDR3nt: TGTGCCAGCAGATTCCCCGGACAGGGTACGACTGAAGCTTTCTTT

d_gene: TRBD2
abundance: .
j_gene: TRBJ2-3
v_gene: TRBV10-3
CDR3aa: CAIRLGLAGSTDTQYF
CDR3nt: TGTGCCATCAGATTAGGACTAGCGGGGAGCACAGATACGCAGTATTTT

d_gene: TRBD1
abundance: .
j_gene: TRBJ1-2
v_gene: TRBV19
CDR3aa: CASSRQGDMGYTF
CDR3nt: TGTGCCAGTAGTCGACAGGGAGACATGGGCTACACCTTC

d_gene: .
abundance: .
j_gene: TRBJ2-2
v_gene: TRBV29-1
CDR3aa: CSVGQVNTGELFF
CDR3nt: TGCAGCGTTGGACAGGTGAACACCGGGGAGCTGTTTTTT

d_gene: .
abundance: .
j_gene: TRBJ1-5
v_gene: TRBV4-1
CDR3aa: CASSQVSGEVNQPQHF
CDR3nt: TGCGCCAGCAGCCAAGTTAGCGGCGAAGTCAATCAGCCCCAGCATTTT

d_gene: .
abundance: .
j_gene: TRBJ2-2
v_gene: TRBV7-2
CDR3aa: CASSQVWTGELFF
CDR3nt: TGTGCCAGCAGCCAGGTCTGGACCGGGGAGCTGTTTTTT

d_gene: .
abundance: .
j_gene: TRBJ1-4
v_gene: TRBV29-1
CDR3aa: CSVGDSSGKLFF
CDR3nt: TGCAGCGTTGGAGATTCTTCGGGAAAACTGTTTTTT

d_gene: .
abundance: .
j_gene: TRBJ2-1
v_gene: TRBV5-1
CDR3aa: CASSSGSPGNEQFF
CDR3nt: TGCGCCAGCAGCTCCGGGAGCCCTGGCAATGAGCAGTTCTTC

d_gene: .
abundance: .
j_gene: TRBJ2-7
v_gene: TRBV7-9
CDR3aa: CASSLGFGLHYEQYF
CDR3nt: TGTGCCAGCAGCTTAGGGTTCGGCCTTCACTACGAGCAGTACTTC

d_gene: .
abundance: .
j_gene: TRBJ2-3
v_gene: TRBV29-1
CDR3aa: CSVEDRTTDTQYF
CDR3nt: TGCAGCGTTGAAGATCGGACCACAGATACGCAGTATTTT

d_gene: TRBD1
abundance: .
j_gene: TRBJ1-4
v_gene: TRBV19
CDR3aa: CASMRGQGAINEKLFF
CDR3nt: TGTGCCAGTATGAGGGGACAGGGGGCAATTAATGAAAAACTGTTTTTT

d_gene: .
abundance: .
j_gene: TRBJ1-1
v_gene: TRBV6-1
CDR3aa: CASSEGWGTEAFF
CDR3nt: TGTGCCAGCAGTGAAGGTTGGGGCACTGAAGCTTTCTTT

d_gene: .
abundance: .
j_gene: TRBJ2-3
v_gene: TRBV6-5
CDR3aa: CASSYSSESDTQYF
CDR3nt: TGTGCCAGCAGTTACTCGTCGGAATCAGATACGCAGTATTTT

d_gene: TRBD1
abundance: .
j_gene: TRBJ1-4
v_gene: TRBV30
CDR3aa: CAWSVRWTGEKLFF
CDR3nt: TGTGCCTGGAGTGTACGATGGACAGGGGAAAAACTGTTTTTT

d_gene: .
abundance: few
j_gene: TRBJ2-7
v_gene: TRBV11-2
CDR3aa: CASSLVREQYF
CDR3nt: TGTGCCAGCAGCTTAGTGCGAGAGCAGTACTTC

d_gene: TRBD1
abundance: .
j_gene: TRBJ1-6
v_gene: TRBV5-1
CDR3aa: CASSLAGSGGNSPLHF
CDR3nt: TGCGCCAGCAGCTTGGCCGGTTCAGGGGGTAATTCACCCCTCCACTTT

d_gene: .
abundance: medium-sized
j_gene: TRBJ2-5
v_gene: TRBV21-1
CDR3aa: CASSPWTGQETQYF
CDR3nt: TGTGCCAGCAGCCCTTGGACAGGGCAAGAGACCCAGTACTTC

d_gene: .
abundance: .
j_gene: TRBJ1-1
v_gene: TRBV18
CDR3aa: CASSPATNPNGEAFF
CDR3nt: TGTGCCAGCTCACCCGCGACTAACCCGAACGGTGAAGCTTTCTTT

d_gene: .
abundance: .
j_gene: TRBJ2-2
v_gene: TRBV4-1
CDR3aa: CASSDTNTGELFF
CDR3nt: TGCGCCAGCTCGGACACGAACACCGGGGAGCTGTTTTTT

d_gene: TRBD1
abundance: .
j_gene: TRBJ1-1
v_gene: TRBV6-4
CDR3aa: CASSESGTGGTEAFF
CDR3nt: TGTGCCAGCAGTGAATCCGGGACAGGGGGCACTGAAGCTTTCTTT

d_gene: .
abundance: .
j_gene: TRBJ1-2
v_gene: TRBV5-1
CDR3aa: CASSLSRQGYYGYTF
CDR3nt: TGCGCCAGCAGCTTGTCGAGGCAGGGGTACTATGGCTACACCTTC

d_gene: .
abundance: .
j_gene: TRBJ1-4
v_gene: TRBV3-1/TRBV3-2
CDR3aa: CASSQDGAKEKLFF
CDR3nt: TGTGCCAGCAGCCAAGACGGTGCGAAGGAAAAACTGTTTTTT

d_gene: .
abundance: .
j_gene: TRBJ1-3
v_gene: TRBV5-1
CDR3aa: CASSLDRGNTIYF
CDR3nt: TGCGCCAGCAGCTTGGACAGGGGAAACACCATATATTTT

d_gene: TRBD2
abundance: .
j_gene: TRBJ2-1
v_gene: TRBV5-1
CDR3aa: CASSSGGAGVYNEQFF
CDR3nt: TGCGCCAGCAGCTCGGGAGGCGCGGGGGTGTACAATGAGCAGTTCTTC

d_gene: .
abundance: .
j_gene: TRBJ2-5
v_gene: TRBV11-2
CDR3aa: CASSFTFTGTVTQYF
CDR3nt: TGTGCCAGCAGCTTTACCTTCACGGGTACAGTGACCCAGTACTTC

d_gene: .
abundance: .
j_gene: TRBJ2-5
v_gene: TRBV18
CDR3aa: CASSQGWGRQETQYF
CDR3nt: TGTGCCAGCTCACAGGGGTGGGGACGTCAAGAGACCCAGTACTTC